The table lists the clone carrying this T cell receptor (beta chain) with a few counts. V dropped 4 bases and J dropped 3 bases, with 10 bases sitting between them. The germline V gene has CDR1 SGHNT and CDR2 YYREEE (reference sequence). The CDR3 is 13 residues long. cDNA molecules, individually, were tagged with unique molecular identifiers. TCRdb processed the 5' RACE reads anew with MiXCR; each CDR3 protein has one entry. Among around 89,000 distinct CDR3 sequences listed, about 15% were seen once. These data come from a study of early T cells in non-severe SARS-CoV-2 infection. The sequenced sample was whole blood. The chain combines TRBV5-4 with TRBJ2-5; tentative D call: TRBD2 (6 bases). The sequence derives from an adult who was a healthcare worker with PCR-confirmed SARS-CoV-2 infection or an uninfected control (not recorded which). CDR3 sequence: CASSPRLEETQYF. The DNA for the CDR3 is TGTGCCAGCAGCCCCAGACTAGAAGAGACCCAGTACTTC. The full variable domain, rest sourced from reference TRBV5-4 and TRBJ2-5, is ETGVTQSPTHLIKTRGQQVTLRCSSQSGHNTVSWYQQALGQGPQFIFQYYREEENGRGNFPPRFSGLQFPNYSSELNVNALELDDSALYLCASSPRLEETQYFGPGTRLLVL.